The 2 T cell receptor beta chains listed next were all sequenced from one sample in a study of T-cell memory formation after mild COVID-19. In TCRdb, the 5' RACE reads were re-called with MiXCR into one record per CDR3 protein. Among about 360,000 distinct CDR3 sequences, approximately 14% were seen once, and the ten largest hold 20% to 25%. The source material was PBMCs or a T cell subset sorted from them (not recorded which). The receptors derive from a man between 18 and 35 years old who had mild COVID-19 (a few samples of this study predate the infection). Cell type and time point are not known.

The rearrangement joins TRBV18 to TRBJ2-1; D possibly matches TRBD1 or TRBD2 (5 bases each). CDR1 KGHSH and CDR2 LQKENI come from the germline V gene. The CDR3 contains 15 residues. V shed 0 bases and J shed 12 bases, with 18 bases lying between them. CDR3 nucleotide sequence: TGTGCCAGCTCACCACCGGGACGGGACCCTTGGAGGCAGTTCTTC. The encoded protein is CASSPPGRDPWRQFF.

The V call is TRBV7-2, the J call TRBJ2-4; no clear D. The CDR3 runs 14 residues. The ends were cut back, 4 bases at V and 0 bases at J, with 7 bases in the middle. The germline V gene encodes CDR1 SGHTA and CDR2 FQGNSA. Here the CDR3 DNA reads TGTGCCAGCAGCTCACAACTAGCCAAAAACATTCAGTACTTC. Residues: CASSSQLAKNIQYF.